A single sample gave rise to the 29 T cell receptor beta chains below, sequenced in a study of PD-1 blockade in mismatch repair-deficient tumors. The data were produced by immunoSEQ multiplex PCR, yet TCRdb's version contains in-frame clones alone and is incomplete. The sample carries about 100,000 clones, 70% to 85% recorded once. The starting material was peripheral blood, obtained approximately 35 weeks after starting pembrolizumab. Every receptor here comes from an adult with mismatch repair-deficient cancer.

V gene TRBV9 combines with J gene TRBJ1-2; a weak D match, TRBD1 (5 bases). Germline V gene data show CDR1 as SGDLS and CDR2 as YYNGEE. V gave up 3 bases and J gave up 5 bases, with 17 bases separating them. There are 15 residues in the CDR3. CDR3 DNA: TGTGCCAGCAGCGGAGGGGACTACTCTTATTATGGCTACACCTTC. Protein sequence: CASSGGDYSYYGYTF.

The V gene is TRBV7-9, the J gene TRBJ1-2; no clear D gene. The CDR3 consists of 14 residues. Looked up from germline, CDR1 is SEHNR and CDR2 is FQNEAQ (reference sequence). Trimming cost V 3 bases and J 3 bases, with 11 bases left between them. The CDR3 sequence is CASSFEGSYYGYTF. The DNA for the CDR3 is TGTGCCAGCAGCTTTGAAGGGTCGTACTATGGCTACACCTTC. Filled out from reference TRBV7-9 and TRBJ1-2, the complete variable domain reads DTGVSQNPRHKITKRGQNVTFRCDPISEHNRLYWYRQTLGQGPEFLTYFQNEAQLEKSRLLSDRFSAERPKGSFSTLEIQRTEQGDSAMYLCASSFEGSYYGYTFGSGTRLTVV.

In its sample, this clone was seen once. The V gene is TRBV10-3, the J gene TRBJ2-6; tentatively, D is TRBD2 (5 bases). V was pared by 6 bases and J by 0 bases, with 15 bases between. The CDR3 runs to 17 residues. Germline CDR1 reads ENHRY; CDR2 reads SYGVKD. CDR3: CAIRLDVGGSGANVLTF. CDR3 DNA sequence: TGTGCCATCAGATTGGACGTTGGAGGCTCTGGGGCCAACGTCCTGACTTTC.

This chain joins TRBV2 and TRBJ2-7; D perhaps matches TRBD2 (7 bases). The germline V gene encodes CDR1 SNHLY and CDR2 FYNNEI. V shed 8 bases and J shed 0 bases, with 14 bases lying between them. The CDR3 consists of 14 residues. The CDR3: CASRGALNSYEQYF. DNA of the CDR3: TGTGCCAGCCGGGGGGCTCTAAACTCCTACGAGCAGTACTTC.

V gene TRBV9 combines with J gene TRBJ1-1; D uncertain. V was shortened by 0 bases and J by 1 base, with 10 bases between the two germline ends. The V gene's germline CDR1 is SGDLS and CDR2 YYNGEE. The CDR3 length is 15 residues. In DNA, the CDR3 is TGTGCCAGCAGCGTAGCCGGGGATCCGAACACTGAAGCTTTCTTT. Its translation: CASSVAGDPNTEAFF.

The chain has TRBV28 and TRBJ2-5; D gene uncertain. The CDR3 has 13 amino acids. CDR1 and CDR2 (germline): MDHEN, SYDVKM. V was shortened by 7 bases and J by 1 base, with 10 bases between the two germline ends. The CDR3, as DNA: TGTGCCAGCACCCCCGCCCTCCAAGAGACCCAGTACTTC. As protein: CASTPALQETQYF.

J is TRBJ2-4 and V is TRBV30; 9 nucleotides line up with TRBD2. This CDR3 has 15 amino acids. Unmatched junction bases numbered 4, after V lost 1 base and J lost 3 bases. CDR1 GTSNPN and CDR2 SVGIG come from the germline V gene (reference sequence). CDR3 sequence reads: CAWSGREGVKNIQYF. CDR3 nucleotides: TGTGCCTGGAGTGGGCGGGAGGGGGTCAAAAACATTCAGTACTTC.

The chain combines TRBV5-8 with TRBJ2-1, with 10 bases lining up with TRBD2. The CDR3 covers 17 residues. Per germline, CDR1 SGHTS and CDR2 YDEGEE. Losses at the gene ends were 1 base for V and 2 bases for J; bases not matched to a gene: 6. The CDR3 loop reads CASSLSSGSGTYNEQFF. As DNA, the CDR3 is TGTGCCAGCAGCTTGTCTAGCGGGAGTGGGACCTACAATGAGCAGTTCTTC.

The V call is TRBV19, the J call TRBJ1-2, with D possibly being TRBD1 (6 bases). CDR1 and CDR2 from the germline V gene are LNHDA and SQIVND (reference sequence). The CDR3 is made up of 13 amino acids. V was clipped by 4 bases and J by 7 bases, with 13 bases between them. The CDR3 protein is CASSKQGSGGYTF. CDR3 nucleotide sequence: TGTGCCAGTAGTAAACAGGGTTCGGGTGGCTACACCTTC.

V is TRBV6-6 and J is TRBJ2-7, with a weak D call TRBD2 (6 bases). CDR1 is MNHNY, CDR2 SVGAGI, per germline (reference sequence). Deletions cut 5 bases from V and 0 bases from J, with 14 bases between. The CDR3 covers 15 residues. CDR3: CASSNQRVVSYEQYF. The CDR3 DNA is TGTGCCAGCAGTAACCAGCGGGTGGTCTCCTACGAGCAGTACTTC.

The chain carries TRBV25-1 and TRBJ2-7; TRBD2 agrees at 9 bases. Germline lookup yields CDR1 MGHDK and CDR2 SYGVNS. The junction had 9 bases not matched to a gene; V was cut back by 2 bases and J by 7 bases. The CDR3 runs 15 residues. CDR3 sequence reads: CASSEPAGGPGEQYF. Here the CDR3 DNA reads TGTGCCAGCAGTGAACCGGCGGGAGGGCCCGGTGAGCAGTACTTC.

The CDR3 nucleotides read TGTGCCAGCAGTTTAGGACAGGGTCCTTTCCACGAGCAGTACTTC. Protein product: CASSLGQGPFHEQYF. The genes are TRBV28 and TRBJ2-7, with 8 bases matching TRBD1. The CDR3 is made up of 15 amino acids. From germline, CDR1 is MDHEN and CDR2 SYDVKM. Unmatched junction bases numbered 8, after V lost 2 bases and J lost 5 bases. The full variable domain, completed using reference TRBV28 and TRBJ2-7, is DVKVTQSSRYLVKRTGEKVFLECVQDMDHENMFWYRQDPGLGLRLIYFSYDVKMKEKGDIPEGYSVSREKKERFSLILESASTNQTSMYLCASSLGQGPFHEQYFGPGTRLTVT.

There are many counts of this clone. V gene TRBV7-9 combines with J gene TRBJ2-1; 9 bases map to TRBD2. CDR3 length: 14 residues. Germline CDR1 SEHNR, CDR2 FQNEAQ (reference sequence). V shed 5 bases and J 6 bases; nucleotides not matched to a gene: 5. The CDR3 loop reads CASSPGTSFNEQFF. CDR3 sequence (DNA): TGTGCCAGCAGCCCCGGGACTAGCTTCAATGAGCAGTTCTTC.

This clone is a singleton in its sample. The gene calls are TRBV15 and TRBJ1-1; D remains unclear. V lost 0 bases, J lost 3 bases, and 14 bases lay in between. The CDR3 is 16 residues long. From germline, CDR1 is LNHNV and CDR2 YYDKDF (reference sequence). Here the CDR3 reads CATSRDRVGWHTEAFF. As DNA, the CDR3 is TGTGCCACCAGCAGAGATCGAGTAGGGTGGCACACTGAAGCTTTCTTT.

V and J are TRBV4-3 and TRBJ1-2, with D unclear. Germline V gene lookup returns CDR1 LGHNA and CDR2 YSLEER. The CDR3 covers 14 residues. V was pared by 0 bases and J by 6 bases, with 11 bases between. The DNA of the CDR3 is TGCGCCAGCAGCCAAGATCCCCGAGATGATGGCTACACCTTC. Protein sequence: CASSQDPRDDGYTF.

The chain joins TRBV21-1 to TRBJ1-5. TRBV21-1 constitutes a pseudogene. CDR3 length equals 14 residues. The CDR3 loop is CASSRRGQNQPQHF. The CDR3 coding sequence is TGTGCCAGCAGCAGGAGGGGCCAGAATCAGCCCCAGCATTTT.

The chain carries TRBV25-1 and TRBJ2-1; tentatively, D is TRBD1 (6 bases). The CDR3 is made up of 11 amino acids. CDR1 and CDR2 from the germline V gene are MGHDK and SYGVNS. The V and J ends lost 9 bases and 12 bases respectively, with 15 bases between them. The DNA for the CDR3 is TGTGCCAGTGAAGGGGGATTAAGGCAGTTCTTC. Translating gives CASEGGLRQFF.

The gene calls are TRBV9 and TRBJ2-1; TRBD2 matches 13 bases. V shed 3 bases and J 6 bases; nucleotides not matched to a gene: 15. This CDR3 is built from 19 residues. Germline lookup yields CDR1 SGDLS and CDR2 YYNGEE. The CDR3 is CASSGLGLAGVGAGNEQFF. CDR3 coding DNA: TGTGCCAGCAGCGGACTAGGACTAGCGGGAGTGGGGGCGGGCAATGAGCAGTTCTTC. The full variable domain, completed using reference TRBV9 and TRBJ2-1, is DSGVTQTPKHLITATGQRVTLRCSPRSGDLSVYWYQQSLDQGLQFLIQYYNGEERAKGNILERFSAQQFPDLHSELNLSSLELGDSALYFCASSGLGLAGVGAGNEQFFGPGTRLTVL.

The rearrangement links TRBV9 to TRBJ2-1; 9 positions match TRBD1. The junction had 15 bases not matched to a gene; V was cut back by 3 bases and J by 8 bases. This CDR3 spans 17 amino acids. The V gene's germline CDR1 is SGDLS and CDR2 YYNGEE. The CDR3: CASSGPWGQGVPDEQFF. CDR3 bases: TGTGCCAGCAGCGGTCCTTGGGGACAGGGCGTTCCGGATGAGCAGTTCTTC.

This clone was counted a single time. This chain joins TRBV15 and TRBJ1-1, with D possibly matching TRBD1 (5 bases). V was shortened by 0 bases and J by 8 bases, with 19 bases between the two germline ends. Per germline, CDR1 LNHNV and CDR2 YYDKDF (reference sequence). The CDR3 sequence is 16 residues long. The CDR3 sequence: CATSRDRGGVDEEAFF. The CDR3 nucleotides read TGTGCCACCAGCAGAGACAGAGGAGGGGTTGACGAGGAAGCTTTCTTT.

The chain has TRBV15 and TRBJ2-1; 8 bases match TRBD2. V lost 2 bases, J lost 7 bases, and 10 bases stayed unmatched. Germline CDR1 and CDR2: LNHNV and YYDKDF (reference sequence). The CDR3 spans 16 residues. For the CDR3, the DNA is TGTGCCACCAGCAGATGGAAGCGGGGCGGGGGGAATGAGCAGTTCTTC. It yields the protein CATSRWKRGGGNEQFF.

The rearrangement joins TRBV5-4 to TRBJ2-1; 10 bases are a match to TRBD2. Germline CDR1 is SGHNT and CDR2 is YYREEE (reference sequence). CDR3 size: 14 residues. The junction had 3 bases not matched to a gene; V was cut back by 2 bases and J by 7 bases. CDR3 DNA sequence: TGTGCCAGCAGCTTTAGCGGGGGGACGAATGAGCAGTTCTTC. It translates to CASSFSGGTNEQFF.

The rearrangement uses TRBV18 and TRBJ1-1; 9 bases are shared with TRBD1. The CDR3 extends over 14 amino acids. With V trimmed by 4 bases and J by 3 bases, 3 bases remained unmatched. CDR1 and CDR2 from the germline V gene are KGHSH and LQKENI. The CDR3 region is CASSQGTGHTEAFF. Written as DNA, the CDR3 is TGTGCCAGCTCACAAGGGACAGGGCACACTGAAGCTTTCTTT.

DNA for the CDR3: TGTGCCAGCAGCTTGGGAGGGCGGCTCGAGCAGTACTTC. This codes for CASSLGGRLEQYF. The chain employs TRBV5-6 and TRBJ2-7; TRBD2 is a possible D gene (5 bases). The germline V and J ends were trimmed by 0 bases and 6 bases, with 10 bases remaining between them. The germline V gene encodes CDR1 SGHDT and CDR2 YYEEEE. The CDR3 consists of 13 residues. Drawing the rest from reference TRBV5-6 and TRBJ2-7, the complete variable domain is DAGVTQSPTHLIKTRGQQVTLRCSPKSGHDTVSWYQQALGQGPQFIFQYYEEEERQRGNFPDRFSGHQFPNYSSELNVNALLLGDSALYLCASSLGGRLEQYFGPGTRLTVT.

The CDR3 nucleotides are TGTGCCAGCAGGGCACGAGGGGCCTACGAGCAGTACTTC. Amino acid sequence: CASRARGAYEQYF. V is TRBV6-1 and J is TRBJ2-7; the D call may be TRBD1 or TRBD2 (5 bases each). The germline V gene has CDR1 MNHNS and CDR2 SASEGT. Trimming took 6 bases from V and 2 from J, leaving 11 bases between them. This CDR3 comprises 13 residues.

The chain carries TRBV13 and TRBJ2-1; D is unresolved. The ends were cut back, 5 bases at V and 0 bases at J, with 11 bases in the middle. Germline V CDR1 and CDR2: PRHDT, FYEKMQ (reference sequence). This CDR3 is 15 amino acids long. The CDR3 DNA is TGTGCCAGCAGCCAGCGAACGAGCTCCTACAATGAGCAGTTCTTC. It encodes CASSQRTSSYNEQFF.

The chain employs TRBV29-1 and TRBJ2-5, with 12 bases fitting TRBD1. With the DNA end fitting TRBJ2-7 better, the J assignment may be wrong. The V gene's germline CDR1 is SQVTM and CDR2 ANQGSEA. The CDR3 is made up of 14 amino acids. CDR3 residues: CSAKGQGAAYEQYF. As DNA, the CDR3 is TGCAGCGCTAAGGGACAGGGGGCCGCCTACGAGCAGTACTTC.

This clone occurred once. The chain combines TRBV29-1 with TRBJ2-7; possibly TRBD2 for D (6 bases). Trimming took 1 base from V and 4 from J, leaving 8 bases between them. Germline-derived CDR1 and CDR2 are SQVTM and ANQGSEA. The CDR3 is 12 residues long. The CDR3 loop is CSVEAGEYEQYF. Written as DNA, the CDR3 is TGCAGCGTTGAAGCGGGGGAATACGAGCAGTACTTC.

The genes are TRBV18 and TRBJ2-6, with D possibly TRBD1 on 6 matching bases. The ends were cut back, 2 bases at V and 3 bases at J, with 17 bases in the middle. Germline V gene lookup returns CDR1 KGHSH and CDR2 LQKENI. The CDR3 runs 18 residues. CDR3 protein: CASSPNGQGMIGANVLTF. CDR3 coding DNA: TGTGCCAGCTCACCAAACGGGCAGGGGATGATTGGGGCCAACGTCCTGACTTTC.